This T cell receptor beta chain was recovered during a study of cytotoxic CD8 clonotypes in ibrutinib-treated CLL. Whole-study context: For this cohort, patients were about a dozen relapsed/refractory and some 15 treatment-naive, while 17 were IGHV unmutated. By median roughly 69 months, approximately twelve had progressed and some 14 stayed remitted; responses had been 2 complete and 24 partial. Study results and caveats: There were few public clonotypes, and on treatment they contracted or stayed stable.

Roughly 2 micrograms of genomic DNA came from cryopreserved PBMCs for TCR beta libraries. Produced via immunoSEQ multiplex PCR; TCRdb's table is partial and in-frame only. The table includes 14,000 or so clones, around 60% detected once. Germline loops: CDR1 MNHNS, CDR2 SASEGT. The CDR3 covers 12 residues. Trimming took off 5 bases at V and 4 bases at J, with 8 bases between the two ends. Turning to this clone: Its antigen is unknown.

The material was PBMCs, obtained before ibrutinib treatment. This receptor was obtained from a human donor with chronic lymphocytic leukemia. The V call is TRBV6-1, the J call TRBJ1-2, with D hard to call. CDR3 residues: CASSPTSYGYTF. CDR3 nucleotides: TGTGCCAGCAGTCCCACGAGCTATGGCTACACCTTC.